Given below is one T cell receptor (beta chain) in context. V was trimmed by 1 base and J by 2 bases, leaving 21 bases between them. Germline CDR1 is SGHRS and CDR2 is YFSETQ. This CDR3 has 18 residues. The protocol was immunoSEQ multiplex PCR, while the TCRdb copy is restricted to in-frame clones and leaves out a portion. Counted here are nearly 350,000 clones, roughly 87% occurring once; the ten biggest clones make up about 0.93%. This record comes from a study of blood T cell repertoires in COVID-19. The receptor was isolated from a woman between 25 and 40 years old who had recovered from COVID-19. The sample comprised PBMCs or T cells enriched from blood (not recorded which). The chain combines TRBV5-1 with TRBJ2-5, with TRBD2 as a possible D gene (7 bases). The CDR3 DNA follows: TGCGCCAGCAGCTTGAGGGGGGGCGGAAGGACAGAGCAAGAGACCCAGTACTTC. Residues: CASSLRGGGRTEQETQYF. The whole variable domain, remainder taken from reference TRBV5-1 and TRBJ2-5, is KAGVTQTPRYLIKTRGQQVTLSCSPISGHRSVSWYQQTPGQGLQFLFEYFSETQRNKGNFPGRFSGRQFSNSRSEMNVSTLELGDSALYLCASSLRGGGRTEQETQYFGPGTRLLVL.